This T cell receptor beta chain comes out of a study of shared clonotypes between healthy human individuals. Study outcomes and limitations: The sampled material consisted only of blood, and tissue repertoires are likely to differ. Clonotype sharing among donors likely depends on sequencing depth.

Germline CDR1 and CDR2: LGHNT and FRNRAP. V was clipped by 0 bases and J by 5 bases, with 13 bases between them. The CDR3 is made up of 15 amino acids. Across several immunoSEQ plates, the genomic DNA of each subset was split evenly. Original data processing: There were no quality scores in the junction-only immunoSEQ sequences, so filtering differed. Assay: immunoSEQ multiplex PCR; the TCRdb copy retains only in-frame clones and omits some. The V and J calls and the clone size are those of that table, but D and trimming were determined from the DNA. The sample holds fewer than 550,000 clones, around 79% seen once. Concerning this clone: Its target is not known.

V gene TRBV12-5 combines with J gene TRBJ2-5; no clear D. This TCR came from a woman in her forties in good health. Some clones in this sample may be carry-over from other donors' samples. Specimen: PBMCs. The CDR3 nucleotides are TGTGCTAGTGGTTTGGTAGTTGGGTTTAGGGAGACCCAGTACTTC. Translation: CASGLVVGFRETQYF.